One and the same sample provided the 20 T cell receptor beta chains below, sequenced in a study of cytomegalovirus exposure and HLA in healthy donors. Produced via immunoSEQ multiplex PCR; TCRdb's table is partial and in-frame only. The sample has roughly 140,000 clones, 91% seen once. Sequencing was performed on PBMCs. The receptors originated from a man aged 18 to 30 in good health and CMV-seronegative.

In its sample, this clone was seen once. The J gene is TRBJ2-7, the V gene TRBV7-7; 10 positions agree with TRBD2. With V trimmed by 1 base and J by 6 bases, 15 bases remained unmatched. The germline CDR1 and CDR2 sequences are SSHAT and FNYEAQ (reference sequence). The CDR3 has 18 amino acids. The CDR3 sequence is CASSLGRVKREGSFEQYV. The CDR3 nucleotides read TGTGCCAGCAGCTTAGGACGTGTGAAGCGGGAGGGTTCGTTCGAGCAGTACGTC.

The rearrangement uses TRBV4-3 and TRBJ2-5; D might be TRBD2 (5 bases). The germline V gene encodes CDR1 LGHNA and CDR2 YSLEER. Trimming cost V 0 bases and J 5 bases, with 13 bases left between them. There are 15 residues in the CDR3. Here the CDR3 DNA reads TGCGCCAGCAGCCAAGATTCGAGGGTGGGGGAGACCCAGTACTTC. It yields the protein CASSQDSRVGETQYF.

The chain combines TRBV5-1 with TRBJ1-6; D not resolved. Germline loops: CDR1 SGHRS, CDR2 YFSETQ. The CDR3 is made up of 13 amino acids. V lost 8 bases, J lost 3 bases, and 9 bases lay in between. CDR3 sequence reads: CASGQFYNSPLHF. CDR3 nucleotides: TGCGCCAGTGGGCAGTTCTATAATTCACCCCTCCACTTT.

The chain has TRBV9 and TRBJ1-2, with D hard to call. The CDR3 is made up of 12 amino acids. V shed 4 bases and J shed 4 bases, with 8 bases lying between them. Germline lookup yields CDR1 SGDLS and CDR2 YYNGEE. The CDR3 is CASSSSGYGYTF. As DNA, the CDR3 is TGTGCCAGCAGCAGCTCGGGCTATGGCTACACCTTC.

This rearrangement joins TRBV6-1 to TRBJ1-4; perhaps TRBD1 as D (6 bases). The CDR3 covers 17 residues. The V gene lost 4 bases and the J gene lost 2 bases, with 17 bases spanning the gap. Per the germline V gene, CDR1 is MNHNS and CDR2 is SASEGT. CDR3 residues: CASSARPGQRTNEKLFF. CDR3 nucleotides: TGTGCCAGCAGTGCTAGACCCGGACAGCGTACTAATGAAAAACTGTTTTTT.

This sequence joins TRBV28 and TRBJ2-7, with 8 nucleotides matching TRBD2. The J segment lost 9 bases and the V segment lost 6 bases, leaving 4 bases of the junction unmatched. CDR3 size: 11 residues. The germline gives CDR1 MDHEN, CDR2 SYDVKM. CDR3 DNA sequence: TGTGCCAGCAGGGCGGGAGGAAGGCAGTACGTC. Translating gives CASRAGGRQYV.

This clone was seen a handful of times. The rearrangement uses TRBV9 and TRBJ2-5, with 12 bases matching TRBD2. CDR1 SGDLS and CDR2 YYNGEE come from the germline V gene. CDR3 length equals 18 residues. The V gene end was trimmed by 0 bases and the J gene end by 1 base; junction bases not matched to a gene: 7. The CDR3 sequence is CASSVGLAGALAQETQYF. The CDR3 region has the DNA TGTGCCAGCAGCGTAGGACTAGCGGGGGCCCTAGCCCAAGAGACCCAGTACTTC. The full variable domain, rest sourced from reference TRBV9 and TRBJ2-5, is DSGVTQTPKHLITATGQRVTLRCSPRSGDLSVYWYQQSLDQGLQFLIQYYNGEERAKGNILERFSAQQFPDLHSELNLSSLELGDSALYFCASSVGLAGALAQETQYFGPGTRLLVL.

Only one count was recorded for this clone. The chain uses TRBV5-6 and TRBJ2-7, with TRBD1 identical over 7 bases. The CDR3 length is 17 residues. The germline V gene encodes CDR1 SGHDT and CDR2 YYEEEE. The V gene end was trimmed by 0 bases and the J gene end by 0 bases; junction bases not matched to a gene: 9. CDR3 sequence: CASSLASPGQSSYEQYF. DNA of the CDR3: TGTGCCAGCAGCTTGGCCTCTCCGGGACAGAGCTCCTACGAGCAGTACTTC.

The chain has TRBV4-2 and TRBJ2-3; 7 bases are shared with TRBD2. The V and J ends lost 1 base and 2 bases, in that order; junction bases with no gene match: 6. This CDR3 spans 16 amino acids. CDR1 is LGHNA, CDR2 YNFKEQ, per germline. The CDR3, as DNA: TGTGCCAGCAGCCAAGTCCCGGGGGGTTTCACAGATACGCAGTATTTT. Translating gives CASSQVPGGFTDTQYF.

The gene calls are TRBV29-1 and TRBJ2-5; no definite D call. From germline, CDR1 is SQVTM and CDR2 ANQGSEA. CDR3 size: 12 residues. V was pared by 3 bases and J by 4 bases, with 9 bases between. The CDR3 here is CSVELVAETQYF. CDR3 coding DNA: TGCAGCGTTGAGTTGGTGGCAGAGACCCAGTACTTC.

This rearrangement joins TRBV9 to TRBJ2-7, with TRBD1 matching over 7 bases. The CDR3 sequence is 15 residues long. V lost 3 bases to trimming and J lost 4 bases; unmatched junction nucleotides: 10. The V gene's germline CDR1 is SGDLS and CDR2 YYNGEE. CDR3 nucleotide sequence: TGTGCCAGCAGCGATGGGGCAGGGGGAACTTACGAGCAGTACTTC. Its protein is CASSDGAGGTYEQYF.

This clone occurred a few times. This chain joins TRBV29-1 and TRBJ2-2, with 7 bases matching TRBD1. The J segment lost 6 bases and the V segment lost 3 bases, leaving 10 bases of the junction unmatched. The CDR3 runs to 15 residues. The V gene's germline CDR1 is SQVTM and CDR2 ANQGSEA. The CDR3 loop is CSVEGWQGVPGELFF. In nucleotides, the CDR3 is TGCAGCGTTGAGGGGTGGCAGGGGGTCCCCGGGGAGCTGTTTTTT.

The chain links TRBV20-1 to TRBJ2-5; D gene unclear. Per germline, CDR1 DFQATT and CDR2 SNEGSKA (reference sequence). The CDR3 has 11 residues. V was pared by 0 bases and J by 4 bases, with 3 bases between. The CDR3 spells CSARDLETQYF. Here the CDR3 DNA reads TGCAGTGCTAGAGATCTAGAGACCCAGTACTTC.

CDR3 coding DNA: TGTGCCAGCAGCAGCTTGACGGGGGAGACCCAGTACTTC. Amino acid sequence: CASSSLTGETQYF. The genes are TRBV6-5 and TRBJ2-5; possible D gene TRBD2, 5 bases. V was clipped by 6 bases and J by 5 bases, with 13 bases between them. The CDR3 spans 13 residues. Germline lookup yields CDR1 MNHEY and CDR2 SVGAGI.

The V call is TRBV19, the J call TRBJ1-2, with TRBD1 as a possible D gene (6 bases). CDR1 and CDR2 from the germline V gene are LNHDA and SQIVND (reference sequence). The CDR3 contains 15 residues. Trimming cost V 7 bases and J 1 base, with 16 bases left between them. Written as DNA, the CDR3 is TGTGCCAGTAACGGCAGGGTAGGGGGTAACTATGGCTACACCTTC. It specifies CASNGRVGGNYGYTF.

This chain links TRBV5-8 with TRBJ1-2; no reliable D call. The germline V gene has CDR1 SGHTS and CDR2 YDEGEE. The CDR3 contains 13 residues. V lost 2 bases to trimming and J lost 4 bases, with 9 bases between them. The CDR3 reads CASSFRSSYGYTF. CDR3 DNA: TGTGCCAGCAGCTTTAGGAGTTCCTATGGCTACACCTTC.

The genes are TRBV9 and TRBJ2-3; D is possibly TRBD1 (5 bases). This CDR3 spans 15 amino acids. The V end lost 7 bases, the J end lost 0 bases, and 15 bases lay between the germline ends. The germline V gene has CDR1 SGDLS and CDR2 YYNGEE. CDR3 region: CASAKGPLSTDTQYF. DNA for the CDR3: TGTGCCAGCGCAAAGGGGCCTCTAAGCACAGATACGCAGTATTTT. Combining the CDR3 with reference TRBV9 and TRBJ2-3 gives the whole variable domain DSGVTQTPKHLITATGQRVTLRCSPRSGDLSVYWYQQSLDQGLQFLIQYYNGEERAKGNILERFSAQQFPDLHSELNLSSLELGDSALYFCASAKGPLSTDTQYFGPGTRLTVL.

The genes are TRBV10-3 and TRBJ1-2; tentative D call: TRBD1 (6 bases). This CDR3 spans 18 amino acids. From germline, CDR1 is ENHRY and CDR2 SYGVKD. V was cut by 0 bases and J by 4 bases, with 21 bases left in between. The CDR3 DNA follows: TGTGCCATCAGTGAGTCAGACAGGCCCCCCATAGGTAGCTATGGCTACACCTTC. It is translated as CAISESDRPPIGSYGYTF.

This rearrangement joins TRBV29-1 to TRBJ1-1; TRBD1 is a possible D gene (6 bases). The CDR3 runs 13 residues. CDR1 and CDR2 (germline): SQVTM, ANQGSEA. V lost 5 bases, J lost 2 bases, and 12 bases lay in between. CDR3 sequence: CSVSRGLNTEAFF. CDR3 nucleotide sequence: TGCAGCGTTTCCAGGGGTCTAAACACTGAAGCTTTCTTT.

V is TRBV9 and J is TRBJ2-2; TRBD1 agrees at 8 bases. The length of the CDR3 is 15 residues. Germline V gene sequence: CDR1 SGDLS, CDR2 YYNGEE. Trimming at V came to 4 bases and at J to 4 bases, leaving 6 bases not matched to a gene. CDR3 region: CASSPRQGSTGELFF. In nucleotides, the CDR3 is TGTGCCAGCAGCCCCCGACAGGGGTCCACCGGGGAGCTGTTTTTT.